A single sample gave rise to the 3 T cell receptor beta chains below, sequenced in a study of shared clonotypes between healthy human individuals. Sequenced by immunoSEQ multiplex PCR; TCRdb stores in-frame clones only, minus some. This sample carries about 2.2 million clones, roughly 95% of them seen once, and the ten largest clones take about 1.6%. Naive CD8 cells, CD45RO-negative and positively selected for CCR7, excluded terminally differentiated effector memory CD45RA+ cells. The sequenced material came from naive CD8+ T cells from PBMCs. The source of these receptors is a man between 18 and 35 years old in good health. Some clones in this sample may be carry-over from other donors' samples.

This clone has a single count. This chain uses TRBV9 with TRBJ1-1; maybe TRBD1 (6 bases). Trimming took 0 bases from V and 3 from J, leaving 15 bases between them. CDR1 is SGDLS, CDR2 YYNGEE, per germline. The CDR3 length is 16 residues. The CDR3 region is CASSVGGNRVDTEAFF. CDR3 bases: TGTGCCAGCAGCGTAGGGGGGAACAGGGTCGACACTGAAGCTTTCTTT.

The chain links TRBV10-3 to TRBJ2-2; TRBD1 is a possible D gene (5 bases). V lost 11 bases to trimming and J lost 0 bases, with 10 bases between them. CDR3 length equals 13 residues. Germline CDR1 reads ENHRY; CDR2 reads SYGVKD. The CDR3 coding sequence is TGTGCCCTAGGACATGCGAACACCGGGGAGCTGTTTTTT. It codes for CALGHANTGELFF.

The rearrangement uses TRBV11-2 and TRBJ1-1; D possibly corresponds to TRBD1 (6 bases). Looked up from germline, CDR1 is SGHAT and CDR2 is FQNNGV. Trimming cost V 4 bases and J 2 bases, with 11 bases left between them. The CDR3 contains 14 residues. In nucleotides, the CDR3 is TGTGCCAGCAGCTACACCAGGGGAAACACTGAAGCTTTCTTT. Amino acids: CASSYTRGNTEAFF.